This T cell receptor beta chain was documented in a study of T cells after yellow fever vaccination. At the level of the study: Some fractions had low cell numbers, and these were prepared with SMART-Seq v4 Ultra Low Input. Study findings and constraints: The booster response re-showed most primary clones: 95% to 96% CD4, approximately 90% CD8.

This clonotype was observed a handful of times. The antigen remains undetermined. CDR1 and CDR2 from the germline V gene are LGHNA and YSLEER. This CDR3 contains 13 residues. V lost 4 bases to trimming and J lost 5 bases, with 11 bases between them. Template switching with 5'RACE generated the TCR cDNA and added a universal primer site and UMIs. TCRdb ran MiXCR on the 5' RACE reads and lists one entry per CDR3 protein. The sample lists 500,000 to 650,000 distinct CDR3 sequences; approximately 16% were seen once. Here the sequenced sample was PBMCs, taken less than 6 days after the first yellow fever vaccination. The receptor comes from a man aged 18 to 29 who received the YFV17D yellow fever vaccine. The chain recombines TRBV4-3 with TRBJ2-5; D remains unclear. In DNA form, the CDR3 reads TGCGCCAGCAGCCGAGCCAGGTGGGAGACCCAGTACTTC. As protein: CASSRARWETQYF.